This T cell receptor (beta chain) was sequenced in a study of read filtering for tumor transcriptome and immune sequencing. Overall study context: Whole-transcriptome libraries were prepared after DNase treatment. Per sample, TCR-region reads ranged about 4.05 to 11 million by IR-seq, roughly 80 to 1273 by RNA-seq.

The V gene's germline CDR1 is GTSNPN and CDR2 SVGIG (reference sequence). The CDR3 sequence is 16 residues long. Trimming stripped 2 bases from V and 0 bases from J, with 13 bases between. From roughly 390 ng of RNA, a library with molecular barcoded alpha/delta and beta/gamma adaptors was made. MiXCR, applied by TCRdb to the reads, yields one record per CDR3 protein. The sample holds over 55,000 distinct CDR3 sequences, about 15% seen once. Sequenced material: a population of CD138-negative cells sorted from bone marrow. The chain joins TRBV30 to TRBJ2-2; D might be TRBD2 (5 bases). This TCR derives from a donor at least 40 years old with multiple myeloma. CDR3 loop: CAWSPGLISNTGELFF. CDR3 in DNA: TGTGCCTGGAGTCCCGGACTGATTTCGAACACCGGGGAGCTGTTTTTT.